This T cell receptor (beta chain) emerged from a study of T cell responses to AZD1222 COVID-19 vaccine. Study findings and constraints: Increased Spike-specific TCR breadth and depth were observed after two AZD1222 doses. Clonal diversity was possibly underestimated, and white British individuals and females predominated among donors. Repertoires were obtained only post-peak T cell response.

As regards this clone: Its antigen is not identified.

Some clones are missing from TCRdb's copy, which holds only in-frame ones; the method was immunoSEQ multiplex PCR. The top ten hold under 2% of the sample, which has roughly 120,000 clones, 70% to 90% seen once. Germline assignment: CDR1 SGHTA and CDR2 FQGNSA. There are 14 residues in the CDR3. J lost 8 bases, V lost 5 bases, and 10 bases had no gene match. The chain couples TRBV7-2 to TRBJ1-2; 8 nucleotides line up with TRBD1. The sequence derives from an adult in good health. The sequences come from peripheral blood, collected on day 0 of AZD1222 vaccination. The CDR3: CASSPRTGFKGYTF. CDR3 DNA: TGTGCCAGCAGCCCCCGGACAGGGTTTAAAGGCTACACCTTC.